These T cell receptor beta chains were read from a single sample in a study of blood T cell repertoires in COVID-19. The protocol was immunoSEQ multiplex PCR, while the TCRdb copy is restricted to in-frame clones and leaves out a portion. The table records 180,000 or so clones, more than 75% of them present only once. The sequenced sample was PBMCs or T cells enriched from blood (not recorded which). The receptors here all came from a human donor with acute COVID-19. The donor label of this sample is uncertain. CDR3s include the opening cysteine and the closing phenylalanine or tryptophan. The order of the fields is V gene, CDR3 length, clone size, J gene, D gene, CDR3 protein, CDR3 DNA. D genes are given only for firm matches. Clone size is given for some rows only: seen once, a few or many times, or a class if the clone is expanded.

TRBV25-1	15	NA	TRBJ1-4	NA	CASRAPGISNEKLFF	TGTGCCAGCAGGGCTCCAGGGATTTCTAATGAAAAACTGTTTTTT
TRBV5-4	13	NA	TRBJ2-6	NA	CGGKSSGANVLTF	TGCGGGGGAAAGAGCTCTGGGGCCAACGTCCTGACTTTC
TRBV11-2	15	NA	TRBJ2-7	TRBD1	CASSLVGTETYEQYF	TGTGCCAGCAGCTTAGTTGGGACAGAGACCTACGAGCAGTACTTC
TRBV15	19	NA	TRBJ2-2	TRBD1	CATSSGGWDRGCGTGELFF	TGTGCCACCAGCAGCGGGGGATGGGACAGGGGGTGCGGCACCGGGGAGCTGTTTTTT
TRBV21-1	13	NA	TRBJ1-4	NA	CASSRGGNEKLFF	TGTGCCAGCAGCAGAGGGGGTAATGAAAAACTGTTTTTT
TRBV5-1	14	NA	TRBJ2-1	NA	CASSVQGLADEQFF	TGCGCCAGCAGCGTACAAGGGCTAGCCGATGAGCAGTTCTTC
TRBV7-9	15	NA	TRBJ2-7	TRBD1	CASSSRDRALYEQYF	TGTGCCAGCAGCTCCCGGGACAGGGCACTCTACGAGCAGTACTTC
TRBV7-2	12	NA	TRBJ2-7	NA	CASSKQAYEQYF	TGTGCCAGCAGCAAACAAGCCTACGAGCAGTACTTC
TRBV5-6	17	NA	TRBJ2-1	TRBD1	CASSLGGPPGTYNEQFF	TGTGCCAGCAGCTTAGGGGGCCCCCCAGGTACCTACAATGAGCAGTTCTTC
TRBV2	15	once	TRBJ2-7	NA	CASSEASRGSYEQYF	TGTGCCAGCAGTGAAGCATCCAGGGGAAGCTACGAGCAGTACTTC
TRBV9	17	NA	TRBJ2-3	TRBD2	CASSVRWGGAATDTQYF	TGTGCCAGCAGCGTTAGATGGGGGGGTGCGGCCACAGATACGCAGTATTTT
TRBV5-1	15	NA	TRBJ2-2	TRBD1	CASSLGQGEAGELFF	TGCGCCAGCAGCCTGGGACAGGGCGAGGCCGGGGAGCTGTTTTTT
TRBV15	13	NA	TRBJ2-1	TRBD2	CATRTSGSGEQFF	TGTGCCACGAGGACTAGCGGTAGCGGTGAGCAGTTCTTC
TRBV13	15	once	TRBJ1-6	NA	CASSPWAGANSPLHF	TGTGCCAGCAGCCCGTGGGCAGGGGCAAATTCACCCCTCCACTTT
TRBV29-1	15	once	TRBJ1-1	TRBD1	CSVEPRGRGNTEAFF	TGCAGCGTTGAGCCCAGGGGGCGAGGGAACACTGAAGCTTTCTTT
TRBV18	15	once	TRBJ2-7	NA	CASSPLGGGDYEQYF	TGTGCCAGCTCACCCCTAGGGGGGGGCGACTACGAGCAGTACTTC
TRBV5-6	13	NA	TRBJ1-1	NA	CASSWRMNTEAFF	TGTGCCAGCAGCTGGCGGATGAACACTGAAGCTTTCTTT
TRBV6-5	14	NA	TRBJ2-5	TRBD1	CASVSQTGQETQYF	TGTGCCAGCGTGTCCCAGACAGGGCAAGAGACCCAGTACTTC
TRBV7-9	17	once	TRBJ1-5	NA	CASSLDGQGDRNQPQHF	TGTGCCAGCAGCTTAGACGGGCAGGGCGATCGCAATCAGCCCCAGCATTTT
TRBV20-1	12	NA	TRBJ1-1	NA	CSASASGAEAFF	TGCAGTGCTAGTGCGTCAGGGGCCGAAGCTTTCTTT
TRBV11-2	13	NA	TRBJ1-1	NA	CASSLKQNTEAFF	TGTGCCAGCAGCTTAAAACAGAACACTGAAGCTTTCTTT
TRBV29-1	14	NA	TRBJ2-2	TRBD1	CSVEGQGNTGELFF	TGCAGCGTTGAAGGACAGGGGAACACCGGGGAGCTGTTTTTT
TRBV3-1/TRBV3-2	14	NA	TRBJ2-7	NA	CASSQGRTGYEQYF	TGTGCCAGCAGCCAAGGCCGAACAGGGTACGAGCAGTACTTC
TRBV13	15	once	TRBJ2-2	TRBD2	CASSLSGGAAGELFF	TGTGCCAGCAGCTTAAGCGGGGGGGCAGCCGGGGAGCTGTTTTTT
TRBV12-5	12	NA	TRBJ1-5	NA	CASGLVGGPQHF	TGTGCTAGTGGTTTGGTAGGGGGTCCCCAGCATTTT